These 4 T cell receptor beta chains share one sample of origin, sequenced in a study of blood T cells in healthy people across ages. Sample-barcoded 5' priming and a J-beta primer mix drove a second PCR of roughly 6 to 12 cycles. A single record per CDR3 protein comes from TCRdb applying MiXCR to the 5' RACE reads. Here the sample spans more than 650,000 distinct CDR3 sequences, roughly 25% being singletons. These data were also filed under a second study, of T cells of mothers and their children.

Sequencing input: blood. These receptors were collected from a boy between 5 and 17 years old in good health.

The table lists this clonotype with a few counts. The rearrangement uses TRBV9 and TRBJ2-5; TRBD2 matches at 7 bases. The DNA matches TRBJ2-1 better at its end, which makes the J call doubtful. The CDR3 is 13 residues long. Germline V gene lookup returns CDR1 SGDLS and CDR2 YYNGEE. CDR3 amino acids: CASSVGTGGEQFF. The CDR3 nucleotides are TGTGCCAGCAGCGTAGGGACGGGGGGTGAGCAGTTCTTC.

The chain has TRBV7-3 and TRBJ2-1; tentatively, D is TRBD2 (5 bases). Germline V gene sequence: CDR1 SGHTA, CDR2 FQGTGA. V shed 5 bases and J shed 10 bases, with 12 bases lying between them. The CDR3 runs 12 residues. The chain's CDR3 is CASSPDSQEQFF. DNA for the CDR3: TGTGCCAGCAGCCCGGACTCTCAGGAGCAGTTCTTC. Variable domain in full (rest from reference TRBV7-3 and TRBJ2-1): GAGVSQTPSNKVTEKGKYVELRCDPISGHTALYWYRQSLGQGPEFLIYFQGTGAADDSGLPNDRFFAVRPEGSVSTLKIQRTERGDSAVYLCASSPDSQEQFFGPGTRLTVL.

The rearrangement joins TRBV28 to TRBJ2-5; D remains ambiguous. The DNA end lines up better with TRBJ2-1; the J call may be wrong. The CDR3 totals 15 residues. Germline V gene data show CDR1 as MDHEN and CDR2 as SYDVKM. The CDR3 protein is CASLNPQAPYNEQFF. The CDR3 bases are TGTGCCAGCCTTAACCCTCAGGCCCCATACAATGAGCAGTTCTTC.

This chain joins TRBV6-5 and TRBJ2-7, with TRBD1 matching 8 bases. This CDR3 region has 14 residues. Per the germline V gene, CDR1 is MNHEY and CDR2 is SVGAGI. J was trimmed by 5 bases and V by 0 bases; bases with no gene match: 3. CDR3 DNA: TGTGCCAGCAGTTACTCGCCAGGGGGCAACGAGCAGTACTTC. This sequence encodes CASSYSPGGNEQYF.